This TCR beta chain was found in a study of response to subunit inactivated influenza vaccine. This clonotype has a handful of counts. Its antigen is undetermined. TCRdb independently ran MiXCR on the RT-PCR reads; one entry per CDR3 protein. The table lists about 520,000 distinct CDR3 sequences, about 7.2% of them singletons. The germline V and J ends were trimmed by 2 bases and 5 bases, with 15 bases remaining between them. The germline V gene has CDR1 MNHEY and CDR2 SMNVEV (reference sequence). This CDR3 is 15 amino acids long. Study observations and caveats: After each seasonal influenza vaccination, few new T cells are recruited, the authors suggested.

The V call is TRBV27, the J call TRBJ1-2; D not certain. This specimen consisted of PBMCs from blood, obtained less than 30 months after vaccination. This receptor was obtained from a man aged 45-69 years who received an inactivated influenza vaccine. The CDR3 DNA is TGTGCCAGCAGTTTAGGGTCAGCCGTGTCATATGGCTACACCTTC. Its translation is CASSLGSAVSYGYTF.